The rows below give T cell receptor beta chains drawn from one sample of a study of high-grade serous ovarian cancer treatment subgroups. Here immunoSEQ multiplex PCR was the method, and the copy in TCRdb shows in-frame clones only, minus some. Of just over 35,000 clones listed, 70% to 80% are singletons. Sequencing was performed on tumor tissue. The source of these receptors is a human donor with high-grade serous ovarian cancer. Both conserved end residues are part of each CDR3. Fields, in order: J gene, clone size, V gene, D gene, CDR3 DNA, CDR3 protein. The D gene is left open where the match is weak. Clone size is stated in some rows and not others, as once, few, many or a class when expanded.

J gene: TRBJ2-7
clone size: NA
V gene: TRBV27
D gene: TRBD1
CDR3 DNA: TGTGCCAGCAGAGGACAGGGGACCACGCGGTCGGACTACGAGCAGTACTTC
CDR3 protein: CASRGQGTTRSDYEQYF

J gene: TRBJ2-7
clone size: NA
V gene: TRBV28
D gene: NA
CDR3 DNA: TGTGCCAGCAGATGGACGGTAGGCTACGAGCAGTACTTC
CDR3 protein: CASRWTVGYEQYF

J gene: TRBJ2-7
clone size: NA
V gene: TRBV7-9
D gene: TRBD1
CDR3 DNA: TGTGCCAGCGGACAGGGAGTTCGATCCTACGAGCAGTACTTC
CDR3 protein: CASGQGVRSYEQYF

J gene: TRBJ1-3
clone size: NA
V gene: TRBV19
D gene: NA
CDR3 DNA: TGTGCCAGTAGTATGGGGCAGAAGTCTGGAAACACCATATATTTT
CDR3 protein: CASSMGQKSGNTIYF

J gene: TRBJ2-1
clone size: few
V gene: TRBV10-3
D gene: TRBD1
CDR3 DNA: TGTGCCAGTAAGGGGACAGGGGAATCCAATGAGCAGTTCTTC
CDR3 protein: CASKGTGESNEQFF

J gene: TRBJ2-3
clone size: NA
V gene: TRBV29-1
D gene: NA
CDR3 DNA: TGCAGCGTTGCAGCACCGGGAGTAAGGACAGATACGCAGTATTTT
CDR3 protein: CSVAAPGVRTDTQYF

J gene: TRBJ1-4
clone size: few
V gene: TRBV18
D gene: TRBD1
CDR3 DNA: TGTGCCAGCTCACCGTCGAGGGGACAGGGAGGTGAAAAACTGTTTTTT
CDR3 protein: CASSPSRGQGGEKLFF

J gene: TRBJ1-5
clone size: NA
V gene: TRBV15
D gene: TRBD1
CDR3 DNA: TGTGCCACCAGCGGGATCGTCGGGACAGGGGGATTCAATCAGCCCCAGCATTTT
CDR3 protein: CATSGIVGTGGFNQPQHF

J gene: TRBJ1-1
clone size: NA
V gene: TRBV27
D gene: NA
CDR3 DNA: TGTGCCAGCAGTTTAAAAGGGAACACTGAAGCTTTCTTT
CDR3 protein: CASSLKGNTEAFF

J gene: TRBJ1-2
clone size: NA
V gene: TRBV9
D gene: NA
CDR3 DNA: TGTGCCAGCTCCATGGGTTCGGCGTGGAACTATGGCTACACCTTC
CDR3 protein: CASSMGSAWNYGYTF

J gene: TRBJ2-3
clone size: few
V gene: TRBV4-2
D gene: NA
CDR3 DNA: TGTGCCAGCACCCTGGCCCCTGGGAGCCACGCAGATACGCAGTATTTT
CDR3 protein: CASTLAPGSHADTQYF

J gene: TRBJ1-5
clone size: few
V gene: TRBV21-1
D gene: NA
CDR3 DNA: NA
CDR3 protein: CATFGQGNQPQHF

J gene: TRBJ2-1
clone size: NA
V gene: TRBV5-1
D gene: TRBD2
CDR3 DNA: TGCGCCAGCAGCGGGGGGGACGGAGGATACCACCTTACTACCTCATACAATGAGCAGTTCTTC
CDR3 protein: CASSGGDGGYHLTTSYNEQFF

J gene: TRBJ2-3
clone size: NA
V gene: TRBV7-2
D gene: NA
CDR3 DNA: TGTGCCAGCAGCTTAGCGGTTCCGCTCGCTACCGCGGGCCCAGATACGCAGTATTTT
CDR3 protein: CASSLAVPLATAGPDTQYF

J gene: TRBJ1-2
clone size: once
V gene: TRBV5-1
D gene: NA
CDR3 DNA: TGCGCCAGCACGGCAGGGACTAACTATGGCTACACCTTC
CDR3 protein: CASTAGTNYGYTF

J gene: TRBJ2-7
clone size: NA
V gene: TRBV12-5
D gene: TRBD2
CDR3 DNA: TGTGCTAGTGGTTTGACTCTAGCGGGGGTTCGGGAGCAGTACTTC
CDR3 protein: CASGLTLAGVREQYF

J gene: TRBJ1-4
clone size: NA
V gene: TRBV7-2
D gene: NA
CDR3 DNA: TGTGCCAGCAGACCCGATGGGGAGGCTAATGAAAAACTGTTTTTT
CDR3 protein: CASRPDGEANEKLFF

J gene: TRBJ1-2
clone size: once
V gene: TRBV10-3
D gene: NA
CDR3 DNA: TGTGCCATCAGTGGATCGACGGGGAGTAACTATGGCTACACCTTC
CDR3 protein: CAISGSTGSNYGYTF

J gene: TRBJ2-1
clone size: NA
V gene: TRBV6-1
D gene: NA
CDR3 DNA: TGTGCCAGCAGCCCGCCTCCGCGCCCCTACAATGAGCAGTTCTTC
CDR3 protein: CASSPPPRPYNEQFF

J gene: TRBJ1-1
clone size: few
V gene: TRBV29-1
D gene: NA
CDR3 DNA: TGCAGCGTTGGACTGATGAACACTGAAGCTTTCTTT
CDR3 protein: CSVGLMNTEAFF

J gene: TRBJ2-7
clone size: NA
V gene: TRBV28
D gene: NA
CDR3 DNA: TGTGCCAGCAGTCCCTATGGCGGGGGACAACCCCTTGGCGAGCAGTACTTC
CDR3 protein: CASSPYGGGQPLGEQYF

J gene: TRBJ2-3
clone size: NA
V gene: TRBV12-5
D gene: TRBD2
CDR3 DNA: TGTGCTAGTGGTTTGGTACCGGATGGACTAGCGGGAGTACAAGATACGCAGTATTTT
CDR3 protein: CASGLVPDGLAGVQDTQYF

J gene: TRBJ2-1
clone size: once
V gene: TRBV6-5
D gene: TRBD2
CDR3 DNA: TGTGCCAGCAGTTACCTCAGCGGGGACAATGAGCAGTTCTTC
CDR3 protein: CASSYLSGDNEQFF

J gene: TRBJ1-5
clone size: NA
V gene: TRBV4-1
D gene: NA
CDR3 DNA: TGCGCCAGCAGCCACAGCGGGGGCAATCAGCCCCAGCATTTT
CDR3 protein: CASSHSGGNQPQHF